Listed here are 4 T cell receptor beta chains from one sample, sequenced in a study of beta chain features in type 1 diabetes. Every bit of the isolated RNA underwent reverse transcription, so sequencing read expressed TCRB transcripts. The table came from immunoSEQ multiplex PCR; TCRdb's copy has only in-frame clones and leaves some out. The sample records around 500,000 clones, about 29% being singletons. Material: naive CD4+ T cells from blood. The source is a man between 18 and 29 years old in good health.

This clone was counted between two and nine times. The V gene is TRBV6-1, the J gene TRBJ2-3; D not resolved. The CDR3 is 13 residues long. V dropped 1 base and J dropped 6 bases, with 8 bases sitting between them. Germline values: CDR1 MNHNS, CDR2 SASEGT. DNA for the CDR3: TGTGCCAGCAGTGAAGAGGTCTCTGATACGCAGTATTTT. Its protein product is CASSEEVSDTQYF.

The chain links TRBV30 to TRBJ1-5; tentatively, D is TRBD1 (6 bases). The germline V gene encodes CDR1 GTSNPN and CDR2 SVGIG (reference sequence). Trimming stripped 3 bases from V and 3 bases from J, with 15 bases between. The CDR3 loop spans 15 amino acids. CDR3 DNA: TGTGCCTGGAGCGCAACCGGGACAATCAATCAGCCCCAGCATTTT. Translated: CAWSATGTINQPQHF.

This clone occurred a few times. In DNA form, the CDR3 reads TGCGCCAGCAGCCCGACACCGTCTGGCCTCTACGAGCAGTACTTC. Its protein is CASSPTPSGLYEQYF. This chain uses TRBV5-1 with TRBJ2-7; D not resolved. V shed 4 bases and J shed 3 bases, with 17 bases lying between them. The length of the CDR3 is 15 residues. The germline CDR1 and CDR2 sequences are SGHRS and YFSETQ.

The V and J genes are TRBV10-3 and TRBJ2-7; D unresolved. This CDR3 contains 14 residues. The V end lost 0 bases, the J end lost 5 bases, and 11 bases lay between the germline ends. In germline, CDR1 is ENHRY, CDR2 SYGVKD. As DNA, the CDR3 is TGTGCCATCAGTGAGTCGGCAGCATCTGACGAGCAGTACTTC. As protein: CAISESAASDEQYF.